This T cell receptor beta chain was identified in a study of blood T cell repertoires in COVID-19. Across the whole study: The United States, Italy and Spain were the sources of the acute and convalescent COVID-19 samples.

This table comes from immunoSEQ multiplex PCR, and its TCRdb copy is limited to in-frame clones, with some not included. The repertoire holds 300,000 to 450,000 clones, about 89% seen once, with about 9.4% in the top ten. One Seattle source followed patients from active infection through their disease course. The germline V gene has CDR1 LNHNV and CDR2 YYDKDF (reference sequence). The CDR3 runs to 15 residues. V lost 0 bases, J lost 1 base, and 10 bases lay in between. The sequence derives from a woman in her 30s with COVID-19, enrolled during active disease. The chain combines TRBV15 with TRBJ2-7, with D perhaps matching TRBD2 (6 bases). Sequenced sample: peripheral blood. The CDR3: CATSRDGGISYEQYF. The CDR3 nucleotides are TGTGCCACCAGCAGAGATGGGGGGATTTCCTACGAGCAGTACTTC. The whole variable domain, filled in from reference TRBV15 and TRBJ2-7, reads DAMVIQNPRYQVTQFGKPVTLSCSQTLNHNVMYWYQQKSSQAPKLLFHYYDKDFNNEADTPDNFQSRRPNTSFCFLDIRSPGLGDTAMYLCATSRDGGISYEQYFGPGTRLTVT.